This T cell receptor beta chain was sequenced in a study of blood T cell repertoires in COVID-19 (dated by TCRdb to the early 2020s). Study-level background: Samples covering the acute and convalescent phases of COVID-19 were provided by collaborators in the United States, Italy and Spain. The repertoires were made available in a free public database intended to serve as a resource for research on the immune response to SARS-CoV-2. The material from the prospective study consisted of cDNA or gDNA derived from T cells, B-cell-depleted T cells, or PBMCs. Where available, HLA class I and class II types were obtained from metadata supplied by the sample provider rather than from assay-based typing. Nearly every sample came with metadata listing a de-identified subject ID, COVID-19 status, age in years and sex. Samples were obtained from the ongoing ImmuneRACE study (first 160 participants) and from 1,000 to 1,500 subjects provided by 6 global collaborators. The dataset comprised deeply sampled blood TCRbeta repertoires from subjects exposed to, actively infected with, or recovered from COVID-19.

Results the study describes overall, beyond this receptor: Clinical and demographic metadata were provided uncurated, with the amount varying by source and participant.

Its CDR3 holds 14 amino acids, cysteine through phenylalanine. Only CDR3 DNA is held: 42 bases, read in frame from base 1. CDR1 and CDR2, per the germline V gene, are SNHLY and FYNNEI. Between the V and J ends, shortened by 6 bases and 1 base respectively, the junction contains 9 bases. A few counts support this clone. Its antigen specificity is not known. No qualities accompany the bases; no much larger clone lies one base away. Collaborating institutions collected whole blood in K2EDTA tubes following their own protocols. For TCRbeta analysis, collaborator samples were shipped as frozen whole blood, as isolated PBMCs, or as DNA extracted from either sample type. TCRbeta CDR3 regions were amplified from genomic DNA by means of the immunoSEQ Assay, a bias-controlled multiplex PCR. The authors' analysis ran thus. Nucleated cell counts per sample were estimated from amplification of reference gene primers within the assay. To quantify the absolute abundance of each unique TCRbeta CDR3 rearrangement, sequence reads were collapsed and filtered. Productive Simpson clonality was computed per sample as the square root of Simpson's diversity index over productive rearrangements. TCRdb re-hosts the immuneACCESS table, in-frame sequences only. Its copies lack some clones; in the studies checked, an unresolved V gene accounts for under half of them, and the cause for the rest is not known. The DNA was the basis for D and trimming; V, J and clone size are from that table. The sample table holds about 30,000 clones, of which approximately 67% were seen once. Jointly, the top ten make up roughly a sixth of the sample.

The rearrangement joined TRBV2 to TRBJ2-2; TRBD2 might be the D gene, on 7 matching bases. This clonotype originated in a human donor in a cohort sampled during active COVID-19. The material sequenced was peripheral blood. For the CDR3, the sequence is CASRGGGNTGELFF. The DNA sequence reads TGTGCCAGCAGGGGAGGGGGGAACACCGGGGAGCTGTTTTTT.